This T cell receptor (beta chain) comes out of a study of blood T cell repertoires in COVID-19. As for the study in general: Acute and convalescent COVID-19 samples came from the United States, Italy and Spain. PBMCs, B-cell-depleted T cells, or T cells provided the cDNA or gDNA that made up the material.

Study processing details: Estimated nucleated cell counts came from reference gene primer amplification. Some clones are missing from TCRdb's copy, which holds only in-frame ones; the method was immunoSEQ multiplex PCR. V and J calls and clone size come straight from that table; D and trimming were deduced from the DNA. The data contain over 200,000 clones, roughly 80% of them seen just once; the ten biggest clones take up roughly 7.6%. Seattle participants joined during active infection and were tracked over time. The CDR3 extends over 16 amino acids. Trimming removed 9 bases from V and 0 bases from J, with 20 bases in between. CDR1 is ENHRY and CDR2 is SYGVKD in the germline V gene.

This sequence was found in a woman aged 80 or over with COVID-19, enrolled during active disease. Sequencing was done on a sample of peripheral blood. The rearrangement joins TRBV10-3 to TRBJ1-2; D is ambiguous. In DNA, the CDR3 is TGTGCCATACGAGAGTTTGAGACTCAAGCTAACTATGGCTACACCTTC. Protein sequence: CAIREFETQANYGYTF.